This entry lists 26 T cell receptor beta chains sequenced from one sample in a study of T cell responses to AZD1222 COVID-19 vaccine. Libraries were prepared by immunoSEQ multiplex PCR; TCRdb keeps only in-frame clonotypes and omits some of them. Counted here are about 130,000 clones, 80% to 90% occurring once; the ten biggest clones make up over 8%. This specimen was peripheral blood, taken 28 days after the second AZD1222 dose. These receptors came from an adult who received the AZD1222 COVID-19 vaccine.

This clone occurred a few times. The chain links TRBV10-2 to TRBJ2-3; the D gene is possibly TRBD1 (5 bases). Germline loops: CDR1 WSHSY, CDR2 SAAADI. V lost 3 bases, J lost 0 bases, and 10 bases lay in between. The CDR3 contains 15 residues. CDR3 sequence (DNA): TGCGCCAGCAGTGACCGACAGTCGAGCACAGATACGCAGTATTTT. Encoded protein: CASSDRQSSTDTQYF.

The chain employs TRBV7-9 and TRBJ1-4, with D maybe TRBD1 (5 bases). Germline V gives CDR1 SEHNR, CDR2 FQNEAQ (reference sequence). V lost 5 bases and J lost 5, with 12 bases in between. This CDR3 region has 14 residues. Here the CDR3 reads CASSPGTENEKLFF. CDR3 in DNA: TGTGCCAGCAGCCCGGGGACTGAGAATGAAAAACTGTTTTTT.

The chain carries TRBV4-1 and TRBJ1-2; 8 bases line up with TRBD1. J gave up 2 bases and V 1 base, and 3 bases lay outside the gene matches. The CDR3 sequence is 15 residues long. Germline CDR1 reads MGHRA; CDR2 reads YSYEKL. CDR3 DNA sequence: TGCGCCAGCAGCCAAGTCCAGGGGGCAAACTATGGCTACACCTTC. It encodes CASSQVQGANYGYTF.

The V call is TRBV27, the J call TRBJ2-7, with D uncertain. Trimming cost V 5 bases and J 6 bases, with 14 bases left between them. Germline V lookup: CDR1 MNHEY, CDR2 SMNVEV (reference sequence). This CDR3 contains 13 residues. The CDR3 DNA follows: TGTGCCAGCAGTCTGGACCGCCCCAGCGAGCAGTACTTC. Translation gives CASSLDRPSEQYF.

The chain is built from TRBV2 and TRBJ2-5, with 8 nucleotides matching TRBD2. CDR1 is SNHLY and CDR2 is FYNNEI in the germline V gene. The CDR3 has 15 amino acids. Trimming removed 7 bases from V and 2 bases from J; junction bases left unmatched: 9. This CDR3 is CASTLSGGGQETQYF. The DNA of the CDR3 is TGTGCCAGCACCCTATCCGGGGGGGGTCAAGAGACCCAGTACTTC. Together with reference TRBV2 and TRBJ2-5, the CDR3 gives the full variable domain: EPEVTQTPSHQVTQMGQEVILRCVPISNHLYFYWYRQILGQKVEFLVSFYNNEISEKSEIFDDQFSVERPDGSNFTLKIRSTKLEDSAMYFCASTLSGGGQETQYFGPGTRLLVL.

The V gene is TRBV7-2, the J gene TRBJ2-1, with 10 nucleotides matching TRBD2. The junction had 0 bases not matched to a gene; V was cut back by 1 base and J by 3 bases. There are 15 residues in the CDR3. CDR1 and CDR2 (germline): SGHTA, FQGNSA. This CDR3 reads CASSLVAGGYNEQFF. CDR3 in DNA: TGTGCCAGCAGCTTAGTAGCGGGAGGCTACAATGAGCAGTTCTTC.

The rearrangement uses TRBV6-5 and TRBJ1-6; D possibly corresponds to TRBD1 (5 bases). Trimming pared 8 bases from V and 5 bases from J, leaving 13 bases between. Germline V gives CDR1 MNHEY, CDR2 SVGAGI. The CDR3 runs 14 residues. For the CDR3, the DNA is TGTGCCAGCCAGGGAGTAACCCATAATTCACCCCTCCACTTT. Its translation: CASQGVTHNSPLHF.

The chain is built from TRBV7-6 and TRBJ1-4; weak D call: TRBD1 (6 bases). The length of the CDR3 is 16 residues. Germline V gene data show CDR1 as SGHVS and CDR2 as FNYEAQ. V dropped 5 bases and J dropped 6 bases, with 19 bases sitting between them. CDR3 residues: CASSPMATGNDEKLFF. The CDR3 DNA reads as TGTGCCAGCAGCCCTATGGCCACAGGGAACGATGAAAAACTGTTTTTT.

J is TRBJ1-2 and V is TRBV27, with D tentatively TRBD1 (6 bases). The CDR3 runs to 13 residues. V lost 5 bases and J 8 bases, leaving 15 bases between the germline ends. Germline-derived CDR1 and CDR2 are MNHEY and SMNVEV (reference sequence). As DNA, the CDR3 is TGTGCCAGCAGTCCCACAGGGTTTTTGGGCTACACCTTC. As protein: CASSPTGFLGYTF.

V is TRBV19 and J is TRBJ2-7; the D gene is possibly TRBD1 (5 bases). The germline V and J ends were trimmed by 3 bases and 2 bases, with 14 bases remaining between them. The CDR3 contains 15 residues. Germline CDR1 is LNHDA and CDR2 is SQIVND (reference sequence). This chain's CDR3 is CASSMSQGGPYEQYF. CDR3 sequence (DNA): TGTGCCAGTAGTATGTCTCAGGGTGGCCCCTACGAGCAGTACTTC.

The rearrangement links TRBV12-5 to TRBJ2-6; maybe TRBD1 (5 bases). The CDR3 sequence is 19 residues long. Germline values: CDR1 LGHNT, CDR2 FRNRAP. The germline V and J ends were trimmed by 0 bases and 0 bases, with 15 bases remaining between them. The CDR3 loop is CASGLVIRQRVSGANVLTF. The CDR3 DNA reads as TGTGCTAGTGGTTTGGTAATCAGACAGAGAGTCTCTGGGGCCAACGTCCTGACTTTC.

This clone showed up just once. The chain recombines TRBV27 with TRBJ2-3; D ambiguous. The CDR3 loop spans 15 amino acids. V was pared by 2 bases and J by 0 bases, with 9 bases between. CDR1 is MNHEY, CDR2 SMNVEV, per germline (reference sequence). This CDR3 is CASSLGVGSTDTQYF. DNA for the CDR3: TGTGCCAGCAGTTTAGGGGTTGGGAGCACAGATACGCAGTATTTT.

V is TRBV19 and J is TRBJ1-1; D is ambiguous. Trimming cost V 7 bases and J 5 bases, with 17 bases left between them. Germline-derived CDR1 and CDR2 are LNHDA and SQIVND (reference sequence). There are 14 residues in the CDR3. The CDR3 bases are TGTGCCAGTACCCCTCGAGGCCCGGGGACTGAAGCTTTCTTT. Translated: CASTPRGPGTEAFF. Filled out from reference TRBV19 and TRBJ1-1, the complete variable domain reads DGGITQSPKYLFRKEGQNVTLSCEQNLNHDAMYWYRQDPGQGLRLIYYSQIVNDFQKGDIAEGYSVSREKKESFPLTVTSAQKNPTAFYLCASTPRGPGTEAFFGQGTRLTVV.

The chain employs TRBV7-2 and TRBJ2-3, with TRBD2 identical over 9 bases. Germline CDR1 reads SGHTA; CDR2 reads FQGNSA. J gave up 6 bases and V 0 bases, and 7 bases lay outside the gene matches. The CDR3 extends over 16 amino acids. DNA of the CDR3: TGTGCCAGCAGCTTAGCTAGCGGGGGTGGTTGGGATACGCAGTATTTT. This translates into CASSLASGGGWDTQYF.

V gene TRBV6-5 combines with J gene TRBJ2-7; perhaps TRBD2 as D (6 bases). This CDR3 comprises 14 residues. Trimming left V 6 bases short and J 0 bases short, with 12 bases between. Germline values: CDR1 MNHEY, CDR2 SVGAGI. The CDR3 DNA sequence: TGTGCCAGCAGGCGATACGGGGGCTCCTACGAGCAGTACTTC. Amino acids: CASRRYGGSYEQYF.

This clone appeared many times. The gene calls are TRBV7-2 and TRBJ1-5; D is unclear. In germline, CDR1 is SGHTA, CDR2 FQGNSA. The CDR3 has 14 amino acids. The V end lost 1 base, the J end lost 3 bases, and 7 bases lay between the germline ends. CDR3 bases: TGTGCCAGCAGCTTAGGACAACCCAATCAGCCCCAGCATTTT. Translated: CASSLGQPNQPQHF.

The V and J genes are TRBV10-3 and TRBJ2-2; D unresolved. Germline CDR1 ENHRY, CDR2 SYGVKD. The CDR3 is made up of 12 amino acids. The ends were cut back, 2 bases at V and 13 bases at J, with 11 bases in the middle. The CDR3: CAISESVKGLFF. The DNA for the CDR3 is TGTGCCATCAGTGAGAGTGTCAAAGGGCTGTTTTTT.

The V and J genes are TRBV5-1 and TRBJ1-4, with D uncertain. Trimming pared 1 base from V and 5 bases from J, leaving 9 bases between. The CDR3 contains 14 residues. In germline, CDR1 is SGHRS, CDR2 YFSETQ. The CDR3 nucleotides read TGCGCCAGCAGCTTGCCAGTGCTAAATGAAAAACTGTTTTTT. This translates into CASSLPVLNEKLFF.

The chain couples TRBV3-1 (or the pseudogene TRBV3-2) to TRBJ2-1; D is unresolved. The CDR3 is made up of 15 amino acids. Germline V gives CDR1 LGHDT, CDR2 YNNKEL (reference sequence). V was clipped by 5 bases and J by 4 bases, with 15 bases between them. CDR3 DNA: TGTGCCAGCAGCTCCCGGACGGCCTTATACAATGAGCAGTTCTTC. Residues: CASSSRTALYNEQFF.

J is TRBJ1-1 and V is TRBV4-3; D ambiguous. Germline values: CDR1 LGHNA, CDR2 YSLEER. Trimming shortened V by 0 bases and J by 11 bases, and 13 bases separated the two germline ends. CDR3 length: 13 residues. The CDR3 sequence is CASSQDSAGKAFF. In DNA form, the CDR3 reads TGCGCCAGCAGCCAAGATAGCGCCGGGAAGGCTTTCTTT.

The chain has TRBV6-5 and TRBJ2-7; TRBD1 is a possible D gene (6 bases). The V gene's germline CDR1 is MNHEY and CDR2 SVGAGI. V lost 7 bases and J 0 bases, leaving 10 bases between the germline ends. The CDR3 runs to 13 residues. Here the CDR3 DNA reads TGTGCCAGCACTAGGGACAACTCCTACGAGCAGTACTTC. It specifies CASTRDNSYEQYF.

This sequence joins TRBV5-4 and TRBJ1-2; D is unresolved. Germline CDR1 is SGHNT and CDR2 is YYREEE (reference sequence). Trimming left V 2 bases short and J 7 bases short, with 12 bases between. This CDR3 is 13 amino acids long. CDR3 DNA sequence: TGTGCCAGCAGCTTCCCCCGGGTAGGTGGCTACACCTTC. Encoded protein: CASSFPRVGGYTF.

This chain links TRBV6-5 with TRBJ1-6; the D gene is possibly TRBD1 (5 bases). Looked up from germline, CDR1 is MNHEY and CDR2 is SVGAGI. V was shortened by 0 bases and J by 9 bases, with 9 bases between the two germline ends. This CDR3 has 14 amino acids. CDR3 sequence reads: CASSYSAGSSPLHF. CDR3 sequence (DNA): TGTGCCAGCAGTTACTCGGCAGGGAGTTCACCCCTCCACTTT.

This clone turned up a few times. The chain employs TRBV11-3 and TRBJ2-1; 8 bases agree with TRBD1. CDR1 SGHNT and CDR2 YENEEA come from the germline V gene. V lost 0 bases and J lost 0; bases outside the gene matches: 7. The CDR3 is 18 amino acids. Here the CDR3 reads CASSLDQGGTGSYNEQFF. Written as DNA, the CDR3 is TGTGCCAGCAGCTTAGATCAGGGTGGGACAGGCTCCTACAATGAGCAGTTCTTC.

This clone appeared a few times. In DNA form, the CDR3 reads TGTGCCAGCAGTTCCCCAGGGTCTGGTGGCTACACCTTC. It translates to CASSSPGSGGYTF. The chain is built from TRBV6-5 and TRBJ1-2; the D gene is possibly TRBD1 (5 bases). The germline V gene has CDR1 MNHEY and CDR2 SVGAGI. Trimming took off 4 bases at V and 7 bases at J, with 13 bases between the two ends. CDR3 length: 13 amino acids.

This clone occurred a few times. The rearrangement joins TRBV6-5 to TRBJ1-4, with 10 bases matching TRBD1. CDR3 length: 15 amino acids. Per the germline V gene, CDR1 is MNHEY and CDR2 is SVGAGI. V trimming: 7 bases; J trimming: 6 bases; junction bases outside the gene matches: 8. This CDR3 is CASTARTGGDEKLFF. The CDR3 nucleotides are TGTGCCAGCACCGCTCGGACAGGGGGTGATGAAAAACTGTTTTTT.